This record looks at one T cell receptor beta chain sequence and its context. The sample holds many counts of this clonotype. There is no known antigen for this receptor. Base-call qualities are not available, and no considerably larger clone is one nucleotide away. This specimen's treatment or condition label, per the study, means: allogeneic hematopoietic cell transplantation with graft depleted of TCRalphabeta T cells and CD19 B cells. TCRalphabeta/CD19-depleted allogeneic hematopoietic cell grafts were given to the transplant recipients, all of whom were children. These data belong to a study of T-cell reconstitution after alpha-beta-depleted transplantation in children (TCRdb year 2016). Background for the entire study: The study quantitatively tracked T-cell immune reconstitution after TCRalphabeta/CD19-depleted allogeneic hematopoietic cell transplantation in children using TCR repertoire profiling. Here is what the overall study found, with its caveats: In some patients, the high TCRbeta diversity seen at day 60 was put down to recipient T cells and intrathymic progenitors that had survived conditioning. Apparently early alphabetaT-cell count recovery about two months after transplant reportedly relied on only several hundred rapidly expanded clones derived from non-depleted graft cells. Over subsequent months, a decline in hyperexpanded clone frequencies was noted, and after one year, T-cell counts and TCRbeta diversity were mostly ascribed to newly produced T cells.

Library method: PCR. These reads were obtained on an Illumina HiSeq 2500. To normalize quantification of the TCRbeta repertoire, the TCR libraries were built with molecular barcoding that relied on unique molecular identifiers. TCRdb applied fastp at Q25 and MiXCR to the public reads, then kept only in-frame beta chains. Identical CDR3 proteins give one entry, which carries the most common genes and DNA. This sample lists about 600,000 distinct CDR3 sequences; approximately 22% were detected once. The top ten clonotypes cover approximately 14% of the sample. For CDR1 and CDR2, the germline V gene lists SGDLS and YYNGEE. Deletion took 6 bases off V and 4 bases off J, with a span of 10 bases between the germline ends. Including cysteine and phenylalanine, the CDR3 has 12 amino acids. Left in the record is the CDR3 DNA by itself, 36 bases read in frame from the first base.

The sample consisted of PBMCs, mostly from graft donor cells, taken 360 days after TCRalphabeta/CD19-depleted stem cell transplant. The chain was built from TRBV9 and TRBJ1-2; the D gene assignment is ambiguous. The origin of this receptor is a boy in the first two years of life who had a stem cell transplant for acute myeloid leukemia, so the T cells may come from the graft donor. The CDR3 protein sequence reads: CASNLDGYGYTF. The DNA reads as follows: TGTGCCAGCAACCTGGACGGCTATGGCTACACCTTC.